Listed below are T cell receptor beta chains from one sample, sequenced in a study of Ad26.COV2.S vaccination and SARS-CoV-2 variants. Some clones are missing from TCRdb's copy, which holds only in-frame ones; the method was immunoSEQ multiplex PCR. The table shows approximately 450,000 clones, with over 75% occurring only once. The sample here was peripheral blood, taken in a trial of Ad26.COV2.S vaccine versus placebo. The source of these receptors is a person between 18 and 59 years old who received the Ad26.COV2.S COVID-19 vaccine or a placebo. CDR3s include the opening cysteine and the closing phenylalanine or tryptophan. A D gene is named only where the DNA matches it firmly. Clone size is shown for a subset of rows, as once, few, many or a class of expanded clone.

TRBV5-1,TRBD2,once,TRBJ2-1,TGCGCCAGCACCCCGACTAGCGGGAGACACAATGAGCAGTTCTTC,CASTPTSGRHNEQFF
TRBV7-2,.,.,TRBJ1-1,TGTGCCAGCAGCTTAGCTTCGGGCCGGTATTCAACTGAAGCTTTCTTT,CASSLASGRYSTEAFF
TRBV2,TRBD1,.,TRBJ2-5,TGTGCCAGCAGCCTCGCCGCAGGGGGCGCAGAGACCCAGTACTTC,CASSLAAGGAETQYF
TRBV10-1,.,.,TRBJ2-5,TGCGCCAGCAGTGAGTCAATAGGGCCACCCCAAGAGACCCAGTACTTC,CASSESIGPPQETQYF
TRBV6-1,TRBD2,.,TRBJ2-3,TGTGCCAGCAGTGAACGGGCTAGCGGCGAGAGCACAGATACGCAGTATTTT,CASSERASGESTDTQYF
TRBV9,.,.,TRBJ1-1,TGTGCCAGCAGCGTAGCGGCCCACTCGAACACTGAAGCTTTCTTT,CASSVAAHSNTEAFF
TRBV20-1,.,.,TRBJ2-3,TGCAGTGCGCAGCTGGGGGATACGCAGTATTTT,CSAQLGDTQYF
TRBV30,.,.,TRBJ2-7,TGTGCCTGGAGCGGGGGAAGCTCCTACGAGCAGTACTTC,CAWSGGSSYEQYF
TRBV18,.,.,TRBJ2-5,TGTGCCAGCTCACGTCCGGAAGAGACCCAGTACTTC,CASSRPEETQYF
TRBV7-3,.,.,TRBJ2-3,TGTGCCAGCAGCGCCCAGGGTGGTGGGGATACGCAGTATTTT,CASSAQGGGDTQYF
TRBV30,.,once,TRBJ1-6,TGTGCCTGGAGTCTGGGCAGGTCCCGCTCACCCCTCCACTTT,CAWSLGRSRSPLHF
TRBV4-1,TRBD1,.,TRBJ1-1,TGCGCCAGCAGCCTCCGACAGGGGGCCCCTGAAGCTTTCTTT,CASSLRQGAPEAFF
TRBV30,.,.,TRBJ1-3,TGTGCCTGGAGTCCTCTGGAGTGGAGGGGCGGAAACACCATATATTTT,CAWSPLEWRGGNTIYF
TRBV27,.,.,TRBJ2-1,TGTGCCAGCAGTCCCTCCCCGGGAGAGTTCTTC,CASSPSPGEFF
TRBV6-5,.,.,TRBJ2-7,TGTGCCAGCAGTTACGGGAACCGAGGGGAGCAGTACTTC,CASSYGNRGEQYF
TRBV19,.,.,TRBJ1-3,TGTGCCAGTAGTATACCAGGGGTAAGTTGGTCTGGAAACACCATATATTTT,CASSIPGVSWSGNTIYF
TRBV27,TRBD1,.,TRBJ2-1,TGTGCCAGCAGTACGTCACCAACAGGGGGTATCTACAATGAGCAGTTCTTC,CASSTSPTGGIYNEQFF
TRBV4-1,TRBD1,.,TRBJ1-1,TGCGCCAGCAGCTATGTTACAGGGGAAAACACTGAAGCTTTCTTT,CASSYVTGENTEAFF
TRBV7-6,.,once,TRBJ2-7,TGTGCCAGCAGTTCCCATAGTATCAACGAGCAGTACTTC,CASSSHSINEQYF
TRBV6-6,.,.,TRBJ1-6,TGTGCCAGCAGTTACTCCTGGGATTCACCCCTCCACTTT,CASSYSWDSPLHF
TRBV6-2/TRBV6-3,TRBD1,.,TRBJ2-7,TGTGCCAGCAGCCCTAACATCGGGGCTGGGGACAGGGCTTACGAGCAGTACTTC,CASSPNIGAGDRAYEQYF
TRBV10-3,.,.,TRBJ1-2,TGTGCCATCAGTGGGAACAGGGTGGAGTATGGCTACACCTTC,CAISGNRVEYGYTF
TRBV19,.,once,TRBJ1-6,TGTGCCAGTAGAGGGCCTACGGCCCACTTT,CASRGPTAHF
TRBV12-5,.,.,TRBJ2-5,TGTGCTAGTGGCTTTGGCCCAGGGGGGAAAGGAGAGACCCAGTACTTC,CASGFGPGGKGETQYF
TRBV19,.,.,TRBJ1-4,TGTGCCAGTAGTATAGATGAGGGTAATAATGAAAAACTGTTTTTT,CASSIDEGNNEKLFF
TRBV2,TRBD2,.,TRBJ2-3,TGTGCCAGCAGAGAAAGGCGAGCGGGAGGAGCTACGCAGTATTTT,CASRERRAGGATQYF
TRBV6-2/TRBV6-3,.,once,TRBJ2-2,TGTGCCAGCAGTTCAAAAAGGACACTCACAAACCTTACCGGGGAGCTGTTTTTT,CASSSKRTLTNLTGELFF
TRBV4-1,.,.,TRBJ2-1,TGCGCCAGCAGCCATCAACAGGCGCCCTCCTACAATGAGCAGTTCTTC,CASSHQQAPSYNEQFF
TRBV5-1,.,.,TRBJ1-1,TGCGCCAGCAGCCTAGACAGCGCGAACACTGAAGCTTTCTTT,CASSLDSANTEAFF
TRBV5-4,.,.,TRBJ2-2,TGTGCCAGCAGCTTGGCGCTCGGGGGACAGAAAGGGGAGCTGTTTTTT,CASSLALGGQKGELFF
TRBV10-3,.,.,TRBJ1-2,TGTGCCATCAGTGAAAGACAGAAAGGATATGAGAGCTACACCTTC,CAISERQKGYESYTF
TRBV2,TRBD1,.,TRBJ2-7,TGTGCCAGCAGTACGGGACAGACGGCCTACGAGCAGTACTTC,CASSTGQTAYEQYF
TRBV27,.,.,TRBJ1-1,TGTGCCAGCAGTTCAGACACAGCGTTAGCTAACACTGAAGCTTTCTTT,CASSSDTALANTEAFF
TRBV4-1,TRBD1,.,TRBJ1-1,TGCGCCAGCAGCCACTTGCTACAGGGGAGCGCGTCGGGGACTGAAGCTTTCTTT,CASSHLLQGSASGTEAFF
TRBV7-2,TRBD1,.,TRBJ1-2,TGTGCCAGCAGTTTTACAGGGGGCAACTATGGCTACACCTTC,CASSFTGGNYGYTF
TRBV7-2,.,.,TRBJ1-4,TGTGCCTGGGGGGTCCGACAGCGAAGGAATGAAAAACTGTTTTTT,CAWGVRQRRNEKLFF
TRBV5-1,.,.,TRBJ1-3,TGCGCCAGCAGCTTGGTCCCCACACGGCTCTCTGGAAACACCATATATTTT,CASSLVPTRLSGNTIYF
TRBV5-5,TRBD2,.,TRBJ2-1,TGTGCCAGCAGCTTTAGGCGGGAGGGTGAGCAGTTCTTC,CASSFRREGEQFF
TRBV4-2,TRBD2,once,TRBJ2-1,TGTGCCAGCAGCCAAGATCTCGGACTAGCGGGAGGCCTCATATCCTACAATGAGCAGTTCTTC,CASSQDLGLAGGLISYNEQFF
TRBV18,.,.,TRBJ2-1,TGTGCCAGCTCACCACCTAAAACAGTCTCCTACAATGAGCAGTTCTTC,CASSPPKTVSYNEQFF
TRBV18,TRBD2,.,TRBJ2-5,TGTGCCAGCTCACCAGAAGGACTAGCGGAAGAGACCCAGTACTTC,CASSPEGLAEETQYF
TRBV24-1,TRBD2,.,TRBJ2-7,TGTGCCACCAGTGAGTCAAGCGGGACGGGGCGGGGGGAGCAGTACTTC,CATSESSGTGRGEQYF
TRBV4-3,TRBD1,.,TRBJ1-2,TGCGCCAGCAGCCAACGTACCGGGACAGGGAACTATGGCTACACCTTC,CASSQRTGTGNYGYTF
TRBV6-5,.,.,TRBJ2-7,TGTGCCAGCAGGGGAGGGCAGGGGGCTTCCTACGAGCAGTACTTC,CASRGGQGASYEQYF
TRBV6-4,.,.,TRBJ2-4,TGTGCCAGCAGTGACTCGGTGGGGGACTGGGGCATTCAGTACTTC,CASSDSVGDWGIQYF
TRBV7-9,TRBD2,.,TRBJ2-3,TGTGCCAGCAGCAAAGATCGGACTAGCGGGGCCACAGATACGCAGTATTTT,CASSKDRTSGATDTQYF
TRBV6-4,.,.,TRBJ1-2,TGTGCCAGCAGTGACAGCACGCTGGAAGCGGGGGGCTACACCTTC,CASSDSTLEAGGYTF
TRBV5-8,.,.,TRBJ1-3,TGTGCCAGCAGCGCGACAGTCTCTGGAAACACCATATATTTT,CASSATVSGNTIYF
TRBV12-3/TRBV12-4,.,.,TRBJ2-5,TGTGCCAGCAGTTTTGCATCCGAGACCCAGTACTTC,CASSFASETQYF
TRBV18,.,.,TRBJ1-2,TGTGCCAGCTCCCCAGACATCAACTATGGCTACACCTTC,CASSPDINYGYTF
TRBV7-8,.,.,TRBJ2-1,TGTGCCAGCAGCCAAAACAATGAGCAGTTCTTC,CASSQNNEQFF
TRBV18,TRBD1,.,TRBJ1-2,TGTGCCAGCTCAACTAGACAGGGGGCGGATCATAACTATGGCTACACCTTC,CASSTRQGADHNYGYTF
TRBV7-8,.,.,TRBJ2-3,TGTGCCAGCAGGTCTTTGCCTGACACAGATACGCAGTATTTT,CASRSLPDTDTQYF